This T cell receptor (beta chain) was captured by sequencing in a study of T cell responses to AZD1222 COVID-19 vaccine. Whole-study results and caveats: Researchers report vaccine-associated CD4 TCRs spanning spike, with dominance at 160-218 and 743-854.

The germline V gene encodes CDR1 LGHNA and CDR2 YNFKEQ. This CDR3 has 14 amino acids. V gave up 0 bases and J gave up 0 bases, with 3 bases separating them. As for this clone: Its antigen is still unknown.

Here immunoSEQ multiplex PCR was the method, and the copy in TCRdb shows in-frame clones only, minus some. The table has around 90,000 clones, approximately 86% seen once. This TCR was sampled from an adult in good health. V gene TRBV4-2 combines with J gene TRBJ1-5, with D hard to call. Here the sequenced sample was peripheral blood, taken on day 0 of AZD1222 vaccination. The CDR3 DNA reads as TGTGCCAGCAGCCAAGACTATAGCAATCAGCCCCAGCATTTT. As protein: CASSQDYSNQPQHF.